The rows below give T cell receptor beta chains drawn from one sample of a study of cytomegalovirus exposure and HLA in healthy donors. This table comes from immunoSEQ multiplex PCR, and its TCRdb copy is limited to in-frame clones, with some not included. Of 180,000 or so clones in the sample, over 60% are singletons; the top ten hold 2.3%. Sequences were obtained from PBMCs. Receptors originate from a woman aged 50 to 60 in good health and CMV-seronegative. Both conserved end residues are part of each CDR3. Each record gives: D gene, clone size, V gene, J gene, CDR3 protein, CDR3 DNA. D genes are given only for firm matches. Size values are once, few and many counts, or a class for expanded clones, and some rows have none.

TRBD2	NA	TRBV6-5	TRBJ2-1	CASSLREGEQFF	TGTGCCAGCAGCCTCAGGGAGGGGGAGCAGTTCTTC
NA	NA	TRBV5-1	TRBJ2-7	CASSLDLGAPSYEQYF	TGCGCCAGCAGCTTGGATCTGGGGGCTCCATCCTACGAGCAGTACTTC
TRBD1	NA	TRBV5-6	TRBJ2-2	CASSLPLGGASGELFF	TGTGCCAGCAGCTTGCCCTTAGGGGGCGCATCCGGGGAGCTGTTTTTT
NA	NA	TRBV7-2	TRBJ2-5	CASSPNSGPETQYF	TGTGCCAGCAGCCCAAATTCAGGGCCCGAAACCCAGTACTTC
NA	NA	TRBV11-3	TRBJ2-1	CASSPTTDGAYNEQFF	TGTGCCAGCAGTCCCACGACAGATGGCGCCTACAATGAGCAGTTCTTC
TRBD2	NA	TRBV25-1	TRBJ2-1	CASSGSWGLAGTYNEQFF	TGTGCCAGCAGTGGCTCGTGGGGACTAGCGGGGACCTACAATGAGCAGTTCTTC
TRBD2	NA	TRBV9	TRBJ2-5	CASSVSLAGGPQEAQYF	TGTGCCAGCAGCGTTTCACTAGCGGGGGGGCCTCAAGAGGCCCAGTACTTC
TRBD1	NA	TRBV27	TRBJ2-6	CASSPNRGAGANVLTF	TGTGCCAGCAGCCCTAACAGGGGGGCGGGGGCCAACGTCCTGACTTTC
NA	NA	TRBV27	TRBJ1-5	CASRRGGQPQHF	TGTGCCAGCCGCAGGGGCGGACAGCCCCAGCATTTT
NA	NA	TRBV18	TRBJ1-5	CASSPVQGKDPQHF	TGTGCCAGCTCACCTGTTCAGGGTAAGGATCCCCAGCATTTT
TRBD2	NA	TRBV4-3	TRBJ2-7	CASSQEDSRGFRLYEQYF	TGCGCCAGCAGCCAAGAAGATTCGCGGGGGTTCCGTCTCTACGAGCAGTACTTC
NA	NA	TRBV7-2	TRBJ1-4	CASSLAIGVGEKLFF	TGTGCCAGCAGCTTAGCAATAGGGGTTGGCGAAAAACTGTTTTTT
NA	NA	TRBV9	TRBJ2-1	CASSVGGEARYNEQFF	TGTGCCAGCAGCGTAGGGGGGGAGGCGCGGTACAATGAGCAGTTCTTC
NA	few	TRBV29-1	TRBJ2-7	CSVGGSSYEQYF	TGCAGCGTTGGTGGCAGCTCCTACGAGCAGTACTTC
TRBD1	NA	TRBV6-1	TRBJ2-7	CASSGRLGQGALSNSYEQYF	TGTGCCAGCAGTGGGCGATTGGGACAGGGGGCTCTGAGTAACTCCTACGAGCAGTACTTC
NA	NA	TRBV5-1	TRBJ1-3	CASSLDQGNTIYF	TGCGCCAGCAGCTTGGACCAGGGAAACACCATATATTTT
NA	once	TRBV7-9	TRBJ1-1	CASSPQMNTEAFF	TGTGCCAGCAGCCCCCAGATGAACACTGAAGCTTTCTTT
TRBD1	few	TRBV18	TRBJ1-1	CASSPGQANTEAFF	TGTGCCAGCTCGCCCGGACAGGCGAACACTGAAGCTTTCTTT
TRBD1	NA	TRBV10-3	TRBJ1-5	CAIRDRGSQPQHF	TGTGCCATCAGGGACAGGGGGAGTCAGCCCCAGCATTTT
NA	NA	TRBV28	TRBJ1-1	CASSLETNPMNTEAFF	TGTGCCAGCAGTTTAGAGACTAACCCCATGAACACCGAAGCTTTCTTT
TRBD1	NA	TRBV9	TRBJ1-2	CASSSPTGGRGNYYGYTF	TGTGCCAGCAGCTCTCCCACAGGGGGACGGGGTAATTACTATGGCTACACCTTC
TRBD1	NA	TRBV18	TRBJ1-1	CASSPATGGLNTEAFF	TGTGCCAGCTCACCAGCGACAGGGGGCTTGAACACTGAAGCTTTCTTT
NA	NA	TRBV5-5	TRBJ1-5	CASSRGGVSNQPQHF	TGTGCCAGCAGCAGGGGAGGAGTTAGCAATCAGCCCCAGCATTTT
TRBD1	NA	TRBV19	TRBJ2-1	CASSMDRVNEQFF	TGTGCCAGTAGTATGGACAGGGTCAATGAGCAGTTCTTC
TRBD1	NA	TRBV19	TRBJ1-2	CASSPTGTEMYGYTF	TGTGCCAGTAGCCCGACCGGGACAGAGATGTATGGCTACACCTTC
TRBD1	NA	TRBV28	TRBJ1-1	CASSQGQGVQYTEAFF	TGTGCCAGCAGCCAGGGACAGGGGGTTCAATACACTGAAGCTTTCTTT
TRBD2	NA	TRBV15	TRBJ2-7	CATSREGGWGTREQYF	TGTGCCACCAGCAGAGAGGGGGGGTGGGGGACGAGGGAGCAGTACTTC
NA	NA	TRBV11-2	TRBJ1-4	CASSLVRGTNEKLFF	TGTGCCAGCAGCTTAGTCAGGGGTACTAATGAAAAACTGTTTTTT
NA	NA	TRBV28	TRBJ2-3	CASSLNRVRRSTDTQYF	TGTGCCAGCAGTTTGAACAGGGTCAGGCGAAGCACAGATACGCAGTATTTT
NA	once	TRBV19	TRBJ1-6	CASSIAATANSPLHF	TGTGCCAGTAGTATAGCGGCGACAGCTAATTCACCCCTCCACTTT
TRBD2	NA	TRBV18	TRBJ2-1	CASSPRTSGSIVYNEQFF	TGTGCCAGCTCACCCAGGACTAGCGGGAGTATCGTGTACAATGAGCAGTTCTTC
NA	NA	TRBV7-9	TRBJ2-7	CASSAIMGAVEQYF	TGTGCCAGCAGCGCCATTATGGGGGCGGTGGAGCAGTACTTC
TRBD1	few	TRBV5-4	TRBJ2-1	CASSLAGQGDEQFF	TGTGCCAGCAGCTTGGCGGGACAGGGGGATGAGCAGTTCTTC
TRBD2	NA	TRBV10-3	TRBJ2-3	CAISDIYGTSGNLPTDTQYF	TGTGCCATCAGTGATATCTACGGGACTAGCGGGAACCTTCCCACAGATACGCAGTATTTT
NA	NA	TRBV7-9	TRBJ2-7	CASSPSHEQYF	TGTGCCAGCAGCCCCAGTCACGAACAGTACTTC